The clone carrying this TCR beta chain appeared a few times. The target antigen is unknown. Sequenced by immunoSEQ multiplex PCR; TCRdb stores in-frame clones only, minus some. The sample holds about 9,900 clones, roughly 67% seen once. This sample is drawn from a study of early stage breast cancer tumors. Study findings and constraints: Compared with adjacent normal breast tissue, tumors showed around 2.5-fold greater T cell density and higher clonality.

The CDR3 consists of 14 residues. Trimming took 0 bases from V and 7 from J, leaving 12 bases between them. Germline assignment: CDR1 KGHSH and CDR2 LQKENI. The sequenced material came from breast tumor tissue. This chain uses TRBV18 with TRBJ1-1; D ambiguous. The sequence derives from a person aged 55 to 69 with breast cancer. CDR3 amino acids: CASSPPRGTGEAFF. CDR3 nucleotides: TGTGCCAGCTCACCACCCCGGGGAACCGGTGAAGCTTTCTTT.